These 3 T cell receptor beta chains came from one sample sequenced in a study of tissue T cells after allogeneic stem cell transplantation. The time point: mouse harvest day 14 after allogeneic transplant. The graft held 10^6 splenic CD5+ T cells and 10^7 T-cell-depleted bone marrow cells. Clones were read by immunoSEQ multiplex PCR, and TCRdb kept only the in-frame ones, dropping some. The sample includes 3,400 or so clones, roughly 50% of them seen just once. Sequenced: gut tissue. The source is a female BALB/c mouse given C57BL/6 T cells with graft-versus-host disease after an allogeneic hematopoietic cell transplant.

This clone is classed as large. Gene names follow the mouse nomenclature. The sequence runs out 1 residue before the end of the CDR3; the remainder is reconstructed from the germline J gene. This chain links TRBV29 with TRBJ2-7, with a tentative D call TRBD1 (6 bases). This CDR3 is built from 12 residues. Per germline, CDR1 MSHET and CDR2 SYDVDS. The ends were cut back, 4 bases at V and 4 bases at J, with 8 bases in the middle. Incomplete CDR3 DNA: TGTGCTAGCAGTTCCGGACAGTATGAACAGTAC. It yields the protein CASSSGQYEQY. In full, the CDR3 reads CASSSGQYEQYF. The variable domain in full, with the rest retrieved from reference TRBV29 and TRBJ2-7, is DMKVTQMPRYLIKRMGENVLLECGQDMSHETMYWYRQDPGLGLQLIYISYDVDSNSEGDIPKGYRVSRKKREHFSLILDSAKTNQTSVYFCASSSGQYEQYFGPGTRLTVL.

Turning to this clone: Each gene name is a mouse one. The read ends 1 residue before the CDR3 terminus; that terminus is restored from the germline J gene. The chain employs TRBV26 and TRBJ1-3; the match to TRBD1 covers 10 bases. After removal of 4 bases from V and 4 bases from J, the junction contained 1 base not matched to a gene. Germline V lookup: CDR1 KGHPV, CDR2 FQNQEV (reference sequence). There are 14 residues in the CDR3. The DNA read from the CDR3 is TGTGCCAGCAGTCCGGGACAGGGGGGAAATACGCTCTAT. Amino acid sequence: CASSPGQGGNTLY. The CDR3 as a whole reads CASSPGQGGNTLYF.

On this clone: Genes and germline are mouse. The DNA ends 1 residue before the CDR3 does, and the rest of the CDR3 is filled in from the germline J gene. The gene calls are TRBV26 and TRBJ2-2; 7 bases fit TRBD1. This CDR3 contains 15 residues. Germline loops: CDR1 KGHPV, CDR2 FQNQEV (reference sequence). Losses at the gene ends were 5 bases for V and 0 bases for J; bases not matched to a gene: 3. The CDR3 sequence is CASSWDRTNTGQLYF. The covered CDR3 bases are TGTGCCAGCAGTTGGGACAGAACAAACACCGGGCAGCTCTAC.